Below are 8 T cell receptor beta chains sequenced from a single sample in a study of a mutant IDH1 vaccine in newly diagnosed glioma. Sequencing was performed with immunoSEQ multiplex PCR; in TCRdb, only in-frame clones are kept and a portion is missing. The sample comprises some 87,000 clones, roughly 77% of which are singletons, and about 5.7% rests with the top ten. No antigen has been identified for these receptors. Described time point: week 47, end of study. All doses held 300 ug of mutant IDH1 20-mer peptide, with topical imiquimod. Sequenced here: PBMCs, sampled from a glioma patient whose treatment included an IDH1 peptide vaccine. The receptors here all came from a man aged 40-55 years with glioma.

This clone has just a few counts. The rearrangement uses TRBV5-4 and TRBJ1-6; 7 bases agree with TRBD1. The CDR3 consists of 15 residues. Germline V gives CDR1 SGHNT, CDR2 YYREEE (reference sequence). The trim removed 4 bases at V and 5 bases at J, leaving 6 bases unmatched. The CDR3 region is CASSSGQANNSPLHF. The CDR3 DNA follows: TGTGCCAGCAGCAGTGGACAGGCGAATAATTCACCCCTCCACTTT.

This clone was seen only a few times. This sequence joins TRBV5-4 and TRBJ1-2; possibly TRBD1 for D (5 bases). V lost 3 bases to trimming and J lost 4 bases, with 10 bases between them. The germline gives CDR1 SGHNT, CDR2 YYREEE (reference sequence). The CDR3 has 13 amino acids. CDR3 residues: CASSSDRFYGYTF. The CDR3 DNA reads as TGTGCCAGCAGCTCTGACAGATTCTATGGCTACACCTTC.

The CDR3 loop is CATHMVGGELFF. DNA of the CDR3: TGTGCCACTCATATGGTGGGCGGGGAGCTGTTTTTT. The chain uses TRBV19 and TRBJ2-2; D remains unclear. V shed 10 bases and J shed 7 bases, with 13 bases lying between them. There are 12 residues in the CDR3. From germline, CDR1 is LNHDA and CDR2 SQIVND (reference sequence).

The V call is TRBV5-5, the J call TRBJ1-6; D possibly corresponds to TRBD1 (5 bases). The V end was cut by 5 bases, the J end by 10 bases, with 19 bases between. Germline CDR1 and CDR2: SGHKS and YYEKEE (reference sequence). This CDR3 has 15 residues. CDR3 nucleotide sequence: TGTGCCAGCAGTAGGGACCCAGCTGCTGGGTCACCCCTCCACTTT. It specifies CASSRDPAAGSPLHF.

V and J are TRBV5-6 and TRBJ2-1, with 7 bases identical to TRBD2. This CDR3 has 15 residues. Trimming cost V 0 bases and J 3 bases; bases outside gene matches: 3. Germline values: CDR1 SGHDT, CDR2 YYEEEE. In DNA, the CDR3 is TGTGCCAGCAGCTTGGGTCTAGCGGACTACAATGAGCAGTTCTTC. This encodes CASSLGLADYNEQFF. Using reference TRBV5-6 and TRBJ2-1 for the parts outside the CDR3, the full variable domain is DAGVTQSPTHLIKTRGQQVTLRCSPKSGHDTVSWYQQALGQGPQFIFQYYEEEERQRGNFPDRFSGHQFPNYSSELNVNALLLGDSALYLCASSLGLADYNEQFFGPGTRLTVL.

CDR3 in DNA: TGTGCCAGCAGCGTCCGGGACATCACTAGCAATCAGCCCCAGCATTTT. Amino acids: CASSVRDITSNQPQHF. This chain joins TRBV28 and TRBJ1-5; D is perhaps TRBD1 (6 bases). Between the trimmed V and J ends, which lost 6 bases and 0 bases, there was a span of 15 bases. This CDR3 contains 16 residues. CDR1 and CDR2 from the germline V gene are MDHEN and SYDVKM.

This chain connects TRBV7-2 to TRBJ1-4, with D maybe TRBD1 (5 bases). CDR1 is SGHTA, CDR2 FQGNSA, per germline. The V and J ends lost 4 bases and 5 bases respectively, with 14 bases between them. There are 15 residues in the CDR3. The CDR3 DNA is TGTGCCAGCAGCTCGATTTCAGGGCTAAATGAAAAACTGTTTTTT. The encoded protein is CASSSISGLNEKLFF.

CDR3 DNA: TGCGCCAGCAGCTCCCGGGCCATGGGCACAGATACGCAGTATTTT. It yields the protein CASSSRAMGTDTQYF. The rearrangement joins TRBV5-1 to TRBJ2-3; D not certain. The V gene lost 3 bases and the J gene lost 1 base, with 12 bases spanning the gap. CDR3 size: 15 residues. Germline lookup yields CDR1 SGHRS and CDR2 YFSETQ.